This TCR beta chain was retrieved from a study of blood T cell repertoires in COVID-19. Study-level information: Both acute and convalescent COVID-19 samples were obtained from the United States, Italy and Spain. PBMCs, B-cell-depleted T cells, or T cells were the source of the cDNA or gDNA that made up the material.

Original analysis: It was from reference gene primer amplification that nucleated cell counts were estimated. The repertoire was sequenced with immunoSEQ multiplex PCR; TCRdb's copy has only in-frame clones and lacks some. From that table come the V and J calls and clone size; the DNA was used to work out D and trimming. The sample records about 160,000 clones, roughly 85% being singletons. V lost 1 base and J lost 6; bases outside the gene matches: 1. The CDR3 is 14 residues long. Germline CDR1 is MGHRA and CDR2 is YSYEKL. This clone was seen just once. J is TRBJ2-7 and V is TRBV4-1; 12 bases map to TRBD2. The sequenced sample consisted of peripheral blood. The clonotype was recovered from an elderly woman with active or convalescent COVID-19. The CDR3 region is CASSQVLAGGEQYF. CDR3 in DNA: TGCGCCAGCAGCCAAGTACTAGCGGGAGGCGAGCAGTACTTC.